One and the same sample provided the 4 T cell receptor beta chains below, sequenced in a study of siplizumab effects on memory and regulatory T cells. The data were produced by immunoSEQ multiplex PCR, yet TCRdb's version contains in-frame clones alone and is incomplete. The sample has about 50,000 clones; over 85% are singletons. Sequencing input: CD8+ T cells sorted from blood. These receptors came from a human donor in good health.

This clone has just one count. This chain joins TRBV13 and TRBJ2-7; TRBD1 matches at 11 bases. Per the germline V gene, CDR1 is PRHDT and CDR2 is FYEKMQ (reference sequence). CDR3 length: 18 amino acids. V lost 1 base to trimming and J lost 3 bases; unmatched junction nucleotides: 11. The CDR3 nucleotides are TGTGCCAGCAGCTTAGTCCCCCCCGGGACAGGGGGATTCTACGAGCAGTACTTC. This gives the protein CASSLVPPGTGGFYEQYF. Variable domain in full (rest from reference TRBV13 and TRBJ2-7): AAGVIQSPRHLIKEKRETATLKCYPIPRHDTVYWYQQGPGQDPQFLISFYEKMQSDKGSIPDRFSAQQFSDYHSELNMSSLELGDSALYFCASSLVPPGTGGFYEQYFGPGTRLTVT.

Here the CDR3 reads CASSEYNEQFF. CDR3 coding DNA: TGTGCCAGCAGTGAGTACAATGAGCAGTTCTTC. The chain employs TRBV2 and TRBJ2-1; D not resolved. The CDR3 covers 11 residues. CDR1 is SNHLY, CDR2 FYNNEI, per germline. V lost 3 bases, J lost 4 bases, and 1 base lay in between.

The gene calls are TRBV27 and TRBJ2-7, with 7 bases fitting TRBD1. Germline trimming cut 5 bases from V and 5 bases from J; bases unmatched to any gene: 15. The germline gives CDR1 MNHEY, CDR2 SMNVEV (reference sequence). There are 16 residues in the CDR3. This chain's CDR3 is CASSPTGPEGINEQYF. The CDR3 nucleotides are TGTGCCAGCAGTCCGACAGGGCCAGAGGGGATAAACGAGCAGTACTTC.

The genes are TRBV13 and TRBJ1-1, with D perhaps TRBD1 (5 bases). The germline V gene encodes CDR1 PRHDT and CDR2 FYEKMQ (reference sequence). This CDR3 has 14 amino acids. With 2 bases removed from V and 5 bases from J, the gap between germline ends came to 12 bases. In nucleotides, the CDR3 is TGTGCCAGCAGCTTAAAACCCCGGGGGACTGAAGCTTTCTTT. Its protein is CASSLKPRGTEAFF.